The T cell receptor beta chain under discussion was sequenced for a study of shared clonotypes between healthy human individuals. Notes on the study in general: Only blood was sampled, and tissue TCR repertoires likely differ from blood ones.

This CDR3 spans 12 amino acids. V dropped 3 bases and J dropped 9 bases, with 11 bases sitting between them. From germline, CDR1 is MDHEN and CDR2 SYDVKM. For this clone: Its antigen is as yet unknown.

TCRdb's copy holds only in-frame clones and misses some; the assay was immunoSEQ multiplex PCR. The sample carries approximately 480,000 clones, nearly 80% recorded once. The material sequenced was PBMCs. The chain uses TRBV28 and TRBJ1-1; D might be TRBD1 (5 bases). The sequence was obtained from a woman aged 35 to 49 in good health. Some clones in this sample may be carry-over from other donors' samples. The chain's CDR3 is CASSLGRQKAFF. The CDR3 DNA follows: TGTGCCAGCAGTTTGGGTAGACAGAAAGCTTTCTTT.